A selection of T cell receptor beta chains follows, all from one sample in a study of T cell responses to AZD1222 COVID-19 vaccine. Generated by immunoSEQ multiplex PCR, the TCRdb table keeps only in-frame clones and is missing some. This table has 130,000 or so clones, roughly nine tenths appearing once. The material was peripheral blood, obtained on day 0 of AZD1222 vaccination. These receptors all come from an adult in good health. CDR3s include the opening cysteine and the closing phenylalanine or tryptophan. Not every row has a clone size; where given, it reads once, few, many or a size class.

V	J	size	CDR3
TRBV2	TRBJ1-3	NA	CASSDTVGNTIYF
TRBV2	TRBJ2-7	few	CASGSGGFLYEQYF
TRBV5-5	TRBJ1-3	NA	CASSSGTGGNTIYF
TRBV29-1	TRBJ2-4	NA	CSAGTGKNIQYF
TRBV6-6	TRBJ2-5	NA	CASRRGAQETQYF
TRBV15	TRBJ2-2	NA	CATSRDGTGLNTGELFF
TRBV28	TRBJ1-3	NA	CASSFGSSGNTIYF
TRBV21-1	TRBJ1-6	NA	CASSKARGTSEYSPLHF
TRBV19	TRBJ2-7	NA	CASGRLSSYEQYF
TRBV20-1	TRBJ2-3	NA	CSASYGTGSTDTQYF
TRBV2	TRBJ1-5	few	CASNPQGNNQPQHF
TRBV5-5	TRBJ2-2	NA	CASSLGGQVSGELFF
TRBV30	TRBJ2-2	NA	CAWRIGTSGTTGELFF
TRBV18	TRBJ1-1	NA	CGTPPPDRGNTEAFF
TRBV3-1/TRBV3-2	TRBJ2-2	NA	CASSQLRDKTNTGELFF
TRBV19	TRBJ1-2	NA	CASSPGDTPTYGYTF
TRBV30	TRBJ1-1	few	CACTPGVTEAFF
TRBV7-9	TRBJ2-7	NA	CASSRQTYEQYF
TRBV7-9	TRBJ1-1	NA	CASSPTGGGTEAFF
TRBV5-1	TRBJ2-2	once	CASSFGQPTGELFF
TRBV7-3	TRBJ2-3	NA	CASGPLGEGTDTQYF
TRBV7-2	TRBJ2-7	NA	CASSLSGGETYEQYF
TRBV9	TRBJ1-1	few	CASSVGVGPSTEAFF
TRBV5-1	TRBJ2-1	NA	CASSPGQGYNEQFF
TRBV12-3/TRBV12-4	TRBJ2-3	once	CASSFTTDTQYF
TRBV19	TRBJ1-1	few	CASKRGWGGFEAFF
TRBV5-5	TRBJ1-5	NA	CASSLAWTHFHQPQHF
TRBV6-1	TRBJ2-7	NA	CASSEALGQGSSYEQYF
TRBV4-3	TRBJ1-1	NA	CASSQADRENTEAFF
TRBV9	TRBJ1-4	NA	CASSVGSTNEKLFF
TRBV5-1	TRBJ2-3	NA	CASGGGTDTQYF
TRBV27	TRBJ2-1	NA	CASSLYRGDLYNEQFF
TRBV7-7	TRBJ2-1	once	CASSLLGSYNEQFF
TRBV7-9	TRBJ2-2	once	CASGVFEGPSTGELFF
TRBV5-1	TRBJ1-3	NA	CASRTPGSGNTIYF
TRBV21-1	TRBJ2-3	NA	CASSRALVTPDTQYF
TRBV12-3/TRBV12-4	TRBJ2-1	NA	CASSLPPANEQFF
TRBV12-3/TRBV12-4	TRBJ1-1	once	CASSLLQDTEAFF
TRBV10-3	TRBJ1-6	NA	CAISERDSVVDSPLHF